These 24 T cell receptor beta chains came from one sample sequenced in a study of cytomegalovirus exposure and HLA in healthy donors. The PCR was carried out with 60 Vbeta primers and 13 Jbeta primers. This table comes from immunoSEQ multiplex PCR, and its TCRdb copy is limited to in-frame clones, with some not included. The sample has 75,000 to 95,000 clones, about three quarters seen once. Material for sequencing was PBMCs. The receptors were sampled from a male donor in good health and CMV-seropositive.

The chain combines TRBV27 with TRBJ1-2; weak D call: TRBD1 (6 bases). The V gene's germline CDR1 is MNHEY and CDR2 SMNVEV (reference sequence). The germline V and J ends were trimmed by 5 bases and 4 bases, with 14 bases remaining between them. CDR3 length: 14 residues. CDR3 coding DNA: TGTGCCAGCAGTAGGGGGGGCGCAGGCTATGGCTACACCTTC. Its protein product is CASSRGGAGYGYTF.

CDR3 loop: CASSVQSGSSYEQYF. The CDR3 nucleotides are TGTGCCAGCAGCGTACAGAGCGGGTCTTCCTACGAGCAGTACTTC. The rearrangement joins TRBV9 to TRBJ2-7, with a weak D call TRBD2 (6 bases). The V gene's germline CDR1 is SGDLS and CDR2 YYNGEE. This CDR3 contains 15 residues. Trimming shortened V by 1 base and J by 1 base, and 12 bases separated the two germline ends. The variable domain in full, with the rest retrieved from reference TRBV9 and TRBJ2-7, is DSGVTQTPKHLITATGQRVTLRCSPRSGDLSVYWYQQSLDQGLQFLIQYYNGEERAKGNILERFSAQQFPDLHSELNLSSLELGDSALYFCASSVQSGSSYEQYFGPGTRLTVT.

This clone was detected only a few times. The chain recombines TRBV5-1 with TRBJ1-1, with D possibly matching TRBD1 (6 bases). The germline CDR1 and CDR2 sequences are SGHRS and YFSETQ. V was clipped by 3 bases and J by 1 base, with 19 bases between them. CDR3 length equals 17 residues. The CDR3 here is CASSWHTGSPANTEAFF. The CDR3 DNA sequence: TGCGCCAGCAGCTGGCACACAGGGTCCCCGGCGAACACTGAAGCTTTCTTT. Full variable domain (outside the CDR3, taken from reference TRBV5-1 and TRBJ1-1): KAGVTQTPRYLIKTRGQQVTLSCSPISGHRSVSWYQQTPGQGLQFLFEYFSETQRNKGNFPGRFSGRQFSNSRSEMNVSTLELGDSALYLCASSWHTGSPANTEAFFGQGTRLTVV.

The V call is TRBV19, the J call TRBJ2-1; tentative D call: TRBD2 (6 bases). CDR1 LNHDA and CDR2 SQIVND come from the germline V gene (reference sequence). The ends were cut back, 7 bases at V and 7 bases at J, with 11 bases in the middle. CDR3 length: 12 residues. CDR3 region: CASTDYLNEQFF. Written as DNA, the CDR3 is TGTGCCAGTACGGACTACCTGAATGAGCAGTTCTTC.

V gene TRBV18 combines with J gene TRBJ2-5; perhaps TRBD1 as D (6 bases). V was clipped by 2 bases and J by 5 bases, with 15 bases between them. Germline-derived CDR1 and CDR2 are KGHSH and LQKENI. The CDR3 contains 15 residues. The CDR3 DNA reads TGTGCCAGCTCACCAATCCAGGGGCGAGAGGAGACCCAGTACTTC. Its translation: CASSPIQGREETQYF.

The chain links TRBV2 to TRBJ1-3; TRBD1 agrees at 7 bases. Germline V gene data show CDR1 as SNHLY and CDR2 as FYNNEI. V lost 6 bases, J lost 0 bases, and 5 bases stayed unmatched. This CDR3 region has 15 residues. The CDR3 sequence: CASRGQRNSGNTIYF. The DNA for the CDR3 is TGTGCCAGCAGGGGACAGCGTAACTCTGGAAACACCATATATTTT.

The chain has TRBV5-1 and TRBJ2-7; D may be TRBD2 (6 bases). The germline V gene encodes CDR1 SGHRS and CDR2 YFSETQ. Trimming shortened V by 1 base and J by 3 bases, and 20 bases separated the two germline ends. This CDR3 region has 17 residues. The CDR3 DNA reads as TGCGCCAGCAGCTTGCCATGGGGGGACCTCGTCGGCTACGAGCAGTACTTC. Amino acid sequence: CASSLPWGDLVGYEQYF.

The V call is TRBV20-1, the J call TRBJ2-7, with a weak D call TRBD2 (5 bases). Germline assignment: CDR1 DFQATT and CDR2 SNEGSKA (reference sequence). V lost 6 bases and J lost 6, with 12 bases in between. There are 11 residues in the CDR3. The CDR3 DNA follows: TGCAGTGCCAAGGCCGGAGGCGAGCAGTACTTC. Its protein is CSAKAGGEQYF.

The chain is built from TRBV25-1 and TRBJ2-2, with D perhaps matching TRBD1 (6 bases). This CDR3 has 14 amino acids. Germline values: CDR1 MGHDK, CDR2 SYGVNS. V was cut by 3 bases and J by 7 bases, with 12 bases left in between. The CDR3 bases are TGTGCCAGCAGTGAGCCACAGGGCGGCGGGGAGCTGTTTTTT. Translated: CASSEPQGGGELFF.

The genes are TRBV27 and TRBJ2-7; D is uncertain. The CDR3 extends over 11 amino acids. Per germline, CDR1 MNHEY and CDR2 SMNVEV (reference sequence). V was shortened by 10 bases and J by 4 bases, with 11 bases between the two germline ends. CDR3 sequence (DNA): TGTGCCACCCGGTCGGTTTACGAGCAGTACTTC. Translation gives CATRSVYEQYF.

Written as DNA, the CDR3 is TGTGCCAGCAGGGGATCACAGGTTCGGCCCTACGAGCAGTACTTC. It is translated as CASRGSQVRPYEQYF. The V gene is TRBV28, the J gene TRBJ2-5, with TRBD1 as a possible D gene (5 bases). The DNA end favors TRBJ2-7, so the J call may be wrong. The CDR3 contains 15 residues. Germline V gene lookup returns CDR1 MDHEN and CDR2 SYDVKM.

The chain uses TRBV4-1 and TRBJ2-3; no clear D gene. Trimming removed 3 bases at V and 2 bases at J, with 18 bases between. This CDR3 region has 17 residues. The V gene's germline CDR1 is MGHRA and CDR2 YSYEKL. The CDR3 region is CASSHFPKRALTDTQYF. DNA for the CDR3: TGCGCCAGCAGCCATTTCCCTAAGCGAGCCCTCACAGATACGCAGTATTTT.

This clone was recorded a few times. This chain links TRBV6-5 with TRBJ1-1, with TRBD1 matching 7 bases. The CDR3 has 15 amino acids. V shed 0 bases, J shed 4 bases, and the junction held 5 bases outside the gene matches. The germline CDR1 and CDR2 sequences are MNHEY and SVGAGI. The chain's CDR3 is CASSYSLAGGTEAFF. CDR3 DNA: TGTGCCAGCAGTTACTCCCTGGCAGGGGGCACTGAAGCTTTCTTT.

This chain links TRBV5-1 with TRBJ2-7; 14 positions match TRBD2. Trimming at V came to 0 bases and at J to 5 bases, leaving 16 bases not matched to a gene. The CDR3 spans 20 residues. CDR1 is SGHRS and CDR2 is YFSETQ in the germline V gene. Here the CDR3 reads CASSLAGAGRLAGGLNEQYF. CDR3 bases: TGCGCCAGCAGCTTGGCCGGGGCAGGGAGACTAGCGGGAGGGCTGAACGAGCAGTACTTC.

The CDR3 region has the DNA TGTGCCAGCAGGGGGAAGTCATGGGGGCTTCGTGGTGGGGCCAACGTCCTGACTTTC. Translation gives CASRGKSWGLRGGANVLTF. This chain connects TRBV7-7 to TRBJ2-6, with D possibly being TRBD1 (6 bases). This CDR3 region has 19 residues. CDR1 and CDR2 (germline): SSHAT, FNYEAQ (reference sequence). Between the trimmed V and J ends, which lost 6 bases and 3 bases, there was a span of 24 bases. The variable domain in full, completed from reference TRBV7-7 and TRBJ2-6, reads GAGVSQSPRYKVTKRGQDVTLRCDPISSHATLYWYQQALGQGPEFLTYFNYEAQPDKSGLPSDRFSAERPEGSISTLTIQRTEQRDSAMYRCASRGKSWGLRGGANVLTFGAGSRLTVL.

The chain recombines TRBV5-1 with TRBJ2-7, with 9 bases matching TRBD1. Trimming removed 3 bases from V and 10 bases from J; junction bases left unmatched: 14. The CDR3 covers 15 residues. CDR1 is SGHRS and CDR2 is YFSETQ in the germline V gene. DNA of the CDR3: TGCGCCAGCAGCTCCGGGCCTGACAGGGGGTCGCTTCAGTACTTC. Translation gives CASSSGPDRGSLQYF.

This chain uses TRBV18 with TRBJ1-2, with a possible D match to TRBD1 (5 bases). The germline V gene has CDR1 KGHSH and CDR2 LQKENI. The CDR3 runs 16 residues. The V and J ends lost 3 bases and 7 bases respectively, with 21 bases between them. DNA for the CDR3: TGTGCCAGCTCACCTACCCCCCGGGGGGACGGGGCTGGCTACACCTTC. As protein: CASSPTPRGDGAGYTF.

This clone was observed a handful of times. This sequence joins TRBV14 and TRBJ1-1; 7 bases map to TRBD1. The CDR3 is 17 residues long. Trimming removed 4 bases from V and 0 bases from J; junction bases left unmatched: 11. The germline V gene encodes CDR1 SGHDN and CDR2 FVKESK. The CDR3 loop is CASSPRTGLPMNTEAFF. The CDR3 region has the DNA TGTGCCAGCAGCCCCCGGACAGGTCTCCCAATGAACACTGAAGCTTTCTTT.

The rearrangement links TRBV30 to TRBJ1-1; 7 bases are shared with TRBD1. V shed 8 bases, J shed 1 base, and the junction held 4 bases outside the gene matches. From germline, CDR1 is GTSNPN and CDR2 SVGIG (reference sequence). The CDR3 runs 12 residues. CDR3 in DNA: TGTGCCGGGGGACAGACGAACACTGAAGCTTTCTTT. This gives the protein CAGGQTNTEAFF.

The chain recombines TRBV18 with TRBJ2-1; possible D gene TRBD1, 5 bases. V was pared by 2 bases and J by 2 bases, with 7 bases between. The CDR3 length is 14 residues. In germline, CDR1 is KGHSH, CDR2 LQKENI. The DNA of the CDR3 is TGTGCCAGCTCACCAAGGGGTCCCTACAATGAGCAGTTCTTC. Protein product: CASSPRGPYNEQFF.

V gene TRBV27 combines with J gene TRBJ2-7; D may be TRBD2 (6 bases). The V and J ends lost 0 bases and 3 bases respectively, with 12 bases between them. The CDR3 covers 15 residues. Germline CDR1 reads MNHEY; CDR2 reads SMNVEV (reference sequence). The CDR3, as DNA: TGTGCCAGCAGTTTATCCGCGACTAGAGACTACGAGCAGTACTTC. Amino acids: CASSLSATRDYEQYF.

This chain connects TRBV28 to TRBJ2-4; 9 nucleotides align to TRBD2. Looked up from germline, CDR1 is MDHEN and CDR2 is SYDVKM. Losses at the gene ends were 1 base for V and 1 base for J; bases not matched to a gene: 5. The CDR3 runs to 17 residues. For the CDR3, the DNA is TGTGCCAGCAGTTTATTGCTAGCGGGAATTGCCAAAAACATTCAGTACTTC. The encoded protein is CASSLLLAGIAKNIQYF.

V usage is TRBV19 and J usage is TRBJ1-1, with 9 nucleotides matching TRBD1. CDR3 length equals 20 residues. Germline values: CDR1 LNHDA, CDR2 SQIVND (reference sequence). V shed 6 bases and J 5 bases; nucleotides not matched to a gene: 25. For the CDR3, the DNA is TGTGCCAGTAGCCCCTATGCCCCTTCAACAGGGGGCTCCTGGGGAACTGAAGCTTTCTTT. It encodes CASSPYAPSTGGSWGTEAFF.

The V call is TRBV4-1, the J call TRBJ2-3; possibly TRBD2 for D (6 bases). CDR3 length: 14 residues. Germline lookup yields CDR1 MGHRA and CDR2 YSYEKL. The V and J ends lost 2 bases and 6 bases respectively, with 12 bases between them. The CDR3 DNA is TGCGCCAGCAGCCAAAACTGGGGGAGGGATACGCAGTATTTT. Its protein is CASSQNWGRDTQYF.